The T cell receptor (beta chain) under discussion was sequenced for a study of blood T cell repertoires in COVID-19. Germline V gene sequence: CDR1 MNHEY, CDR2 SVGAGI. The V segment lost 6 bases and the J segment 3 bases; nucleotides outside the gene matches: 7. The CDR3 has 14 residues. Profiling relied on immunoSEQ multiplex PCR, and the TCRdb table lists in-frame clones only, not all of them. The data hold over 65,000 clones, with 80% to 85% observed a single time. The sample was peripheral blood. The sequence was obtained from a human donor in a cohort sampled during active COVID-19. J is TRBJ1-2 and V is TRBV6-5; TRBD1 agrees at 7 bases. The CDR3 here is CASRATGVYYGYTF. CDR3 coding DNA: TGTGCCAGCAGGGCCACAGGGGTTTACTATGGCTACACCTTC.